This entry concerns a single T cell receptor (beta chain). Germline CDR1 and CDR2: SGHNT and YYREEE (reference sequence). The CDR3 sequence is 13 residues long. V lost 5 bases and J 9 bases, leaving 15 bases between the germline ends. These data belong to a study of radiotherapy plus CTLA-4 blockade in lung cancer. TCRdb's copy holds only in-frame clones and misses some; the assay was immunoSEQ multiplex PCR. The table shows just under 45,000 clones, with about two thirds occurring only once. The rearrangement links TRBV5-4 to TRBJ2-1; weak D call: TRBD2 (6 bases). Specimen: peripheral blood, collected from a patient treated with radiotherapy plus ipilimumab. This receptor was obtained from a human donor with non-small cell lung cancer who had a partial response to radiotherapy plus ipilimumab. CDR3 DNA: TGTGCCAGCAGACGCGAGACTAGATCTGAGCAGTTCTTC. It yields the protein CASRRETRSEQFF.